This TCR beta chain comes out of a study of human T cells and chemical hapten exposure. Time point given: patch test 1, 2 weeks after DPC sensitization. This sample's treatment: therapeutic diphenylcyclopropenone sensitization with weekly scalp DPC. Participating donors were patients with alopecia, aged 18 to 70 years, considered appropriate candidates for DPC. This clonotype was counted at least ten times. Antigen: not known. As the library was built, unique molecular identifiers were attached to individual cDNA molecules. TCRdb re-called the RACE reads with MiXCR, one entry per CDR3 protein. This sample has around 110,000 distinct CDR3 sequences; 9.5% to 13% occur once, and the top ten carry approximately 1.4%. Notes on the study in general: Unchanged with DPC sensitization were TCRs above 1 in 1000 frequency.

Trimming removed 4 bases from V and 4 bases from J, with 10 bases in between. This CDR3 has 14 amino acids. Germline loops: CDR1 WNHNN, CDR2 SYGVQD (reference sequence). The specimen was whole blood, collected in connection with sensitization to the hapten diphenylcyclopropenone (DPC). This chain connects TRBV10-1 to TRBJ2-2; D is possibly TRBD1 (5 bases). The clonotype originates from a woman aged 50 to 60 with alopecia areata. Some clones in this sample may be carry-over from other donors' samples. For the CDR3, the DNA is TGCGCCAGCAGTGCCAGGGCCGTCACCGGGGAGCTGTTTTTT. Residues: CASSARAVTGELFF.